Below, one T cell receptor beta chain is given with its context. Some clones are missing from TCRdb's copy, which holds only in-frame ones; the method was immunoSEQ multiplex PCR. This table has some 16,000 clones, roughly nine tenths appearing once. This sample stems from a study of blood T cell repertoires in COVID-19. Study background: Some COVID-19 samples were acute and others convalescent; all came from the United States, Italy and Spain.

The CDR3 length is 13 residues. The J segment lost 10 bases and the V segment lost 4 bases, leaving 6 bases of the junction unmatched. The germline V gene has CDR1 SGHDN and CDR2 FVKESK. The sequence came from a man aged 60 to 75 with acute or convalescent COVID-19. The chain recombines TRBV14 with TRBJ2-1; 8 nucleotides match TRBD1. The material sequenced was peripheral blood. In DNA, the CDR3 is TGTGCCAGCAGCCCAGCAGGGGGCGGCGAGCAGTTCTTC. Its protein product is CASSPAGGGEQFF.